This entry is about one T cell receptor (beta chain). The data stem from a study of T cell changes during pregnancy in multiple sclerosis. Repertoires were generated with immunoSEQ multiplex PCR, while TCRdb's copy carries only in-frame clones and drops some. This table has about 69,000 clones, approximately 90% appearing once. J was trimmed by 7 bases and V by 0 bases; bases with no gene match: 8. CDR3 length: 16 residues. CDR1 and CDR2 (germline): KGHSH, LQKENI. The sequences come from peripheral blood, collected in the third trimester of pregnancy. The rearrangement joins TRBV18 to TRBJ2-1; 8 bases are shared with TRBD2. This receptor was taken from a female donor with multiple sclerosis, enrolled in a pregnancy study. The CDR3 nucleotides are TGTGCCAGCTCACCACCTGCGGGGGGTGCGGGTAATGAGCAGTTCTTC. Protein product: CASSPPAGGAGNEQFF.